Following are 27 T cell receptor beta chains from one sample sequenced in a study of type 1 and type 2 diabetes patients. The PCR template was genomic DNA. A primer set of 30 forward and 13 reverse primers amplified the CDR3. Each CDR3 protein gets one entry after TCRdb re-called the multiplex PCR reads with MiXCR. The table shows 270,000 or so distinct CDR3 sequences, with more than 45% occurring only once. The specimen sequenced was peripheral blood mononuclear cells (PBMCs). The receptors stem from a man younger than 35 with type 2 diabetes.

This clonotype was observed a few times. CDR3 residues: CASSPGRETQYF. CDR3 coding DNA: TGTGCCAGCAGTCCGGGCAGGGAGACCCAGTACTTC. This chain uses TRBV12-3 or TRBV12-4 with TRBJ2-5; D uncertain. Deletions cut 5 bases from V and 5 bases from J, with 9 bases between. The CDR3 contains 12 residues.

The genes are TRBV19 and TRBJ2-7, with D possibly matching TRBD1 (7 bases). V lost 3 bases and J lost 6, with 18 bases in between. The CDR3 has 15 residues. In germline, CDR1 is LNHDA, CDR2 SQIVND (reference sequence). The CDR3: CASSISTRGEGEQYF. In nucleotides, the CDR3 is TGTGCCAGTAGTATCTCTACCAGGGGGGAAGGCGAGCAGTACTTC.

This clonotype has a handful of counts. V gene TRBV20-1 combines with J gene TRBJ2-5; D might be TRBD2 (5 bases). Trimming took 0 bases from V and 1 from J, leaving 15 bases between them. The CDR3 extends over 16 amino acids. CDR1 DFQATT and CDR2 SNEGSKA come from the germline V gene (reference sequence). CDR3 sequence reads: CSARDRQLGPQETQYF. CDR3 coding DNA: TGCAGTGCTAGAGATCGCCAACTAGGCCCCCAAGAGACCCAGTACTTC.

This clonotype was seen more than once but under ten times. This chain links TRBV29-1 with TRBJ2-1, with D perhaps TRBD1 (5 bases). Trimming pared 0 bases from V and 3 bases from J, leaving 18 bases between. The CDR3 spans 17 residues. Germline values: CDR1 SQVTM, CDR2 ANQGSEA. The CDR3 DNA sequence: TGCAGCGTTGAAGATCTGGACCAGGGATCCTACTACAATGAGCAGTTCTTC. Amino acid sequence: CSVEDLDQGSYYNEQFF.

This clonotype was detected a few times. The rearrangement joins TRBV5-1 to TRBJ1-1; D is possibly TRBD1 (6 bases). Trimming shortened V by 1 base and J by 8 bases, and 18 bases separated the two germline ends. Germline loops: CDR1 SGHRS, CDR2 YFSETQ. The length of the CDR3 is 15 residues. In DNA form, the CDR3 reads TGCGCCAGCAGCTTGACAACAGGGACTACTTACGAAGCTTTCTTT. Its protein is CASSLTTGTTYEAFF.

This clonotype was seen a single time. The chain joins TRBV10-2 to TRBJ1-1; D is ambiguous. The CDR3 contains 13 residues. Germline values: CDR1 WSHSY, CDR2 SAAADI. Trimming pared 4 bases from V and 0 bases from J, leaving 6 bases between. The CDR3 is CASSVALNTEAFF. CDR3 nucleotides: TGCGCCAGCAGTGTTGCGTTGAACACTGAAGCTTTCTTT.

This CDR3 is CASSLAGTGADTQYF. Written as DNA, the CDR3 is TGTGCCAGCAGTCTTGCCGGGACAGGGGCGGATACGCAGTATTTT. The genes are TRBV28 and TRBJ2-3, with 10 bases matching TRBD1. With 5 bases clipped from V and 6 bases from J, the junction kept 8 bases outside the gene matches. Germline CDR1 is MDHEN and CDR2 is SYDVKM. The CDR3 has 15 residues. The full variable domain, with the rest looked up from reference TRBV28 and TRBJ2-3, is DVKVTQSSRYLVKRTGEKVFLECVQDMDHENMFWYRQDPGLGLRLIYFSYDVKMKEKGDIPEGYSVSREKKERFSLILESASTNQTSMYLCASSLAGTGADTQYFGPGTRLTVL.

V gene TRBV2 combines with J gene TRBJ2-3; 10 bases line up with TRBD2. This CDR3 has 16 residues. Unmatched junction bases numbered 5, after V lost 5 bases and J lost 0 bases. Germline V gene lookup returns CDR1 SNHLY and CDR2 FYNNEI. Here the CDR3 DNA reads TGTGCCAGCAGTTTCCGTAGCGGGAGGAGCACAGATACGCAGTATTTT. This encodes CASSFRSGRSTDTQYF.

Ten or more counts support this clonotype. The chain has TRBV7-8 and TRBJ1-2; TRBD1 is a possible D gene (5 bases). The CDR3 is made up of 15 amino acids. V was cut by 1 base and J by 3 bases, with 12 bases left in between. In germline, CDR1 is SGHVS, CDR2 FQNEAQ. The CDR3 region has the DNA TGTGCCAGCAGCTTAGGCCCCGGGGCAGACTATGGCTACACCTTC. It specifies CASSLGPGADYGYTF.

The CDR3 bases are TGTGCCATCAGTGCCGGGACAGATTACAATGAGCAGTTCTTC. It specifies CAISAGTDYNEQFF. The chain has TRBV10-3 and TRBJ2-1; 7 nucleotides align to TRBD1. The CDR3 consists of 14 residues. Germline CDR1 ENHRY, CDR2 SYGVKD. V lost 4 bases and J lost 4; bases outside the gene matches: 4.

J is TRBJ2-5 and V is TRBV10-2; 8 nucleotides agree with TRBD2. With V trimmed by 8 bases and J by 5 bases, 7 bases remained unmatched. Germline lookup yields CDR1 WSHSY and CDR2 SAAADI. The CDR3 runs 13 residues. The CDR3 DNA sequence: TGCGCCAGCCTTGGACTAGCTGGGGAGACCCAGTACTTC. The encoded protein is CASLGLAGETQYF.

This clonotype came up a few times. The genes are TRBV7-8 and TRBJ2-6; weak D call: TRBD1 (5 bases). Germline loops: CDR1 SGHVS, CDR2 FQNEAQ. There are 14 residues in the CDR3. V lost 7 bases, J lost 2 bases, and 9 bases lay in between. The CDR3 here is CASKAGPGANVLTF. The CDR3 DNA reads TGTGCCAGCAAGGCAGGGCCTGGGGCCAACGTCCTGACTTTC.

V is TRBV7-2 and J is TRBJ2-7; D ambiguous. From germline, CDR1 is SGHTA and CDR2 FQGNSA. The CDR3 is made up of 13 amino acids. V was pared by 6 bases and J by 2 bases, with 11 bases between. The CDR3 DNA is TGTGCCAGCAGTTTACCCATACCCTACGAGCAGTACTTC. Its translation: CASSLPIPYEQYF.

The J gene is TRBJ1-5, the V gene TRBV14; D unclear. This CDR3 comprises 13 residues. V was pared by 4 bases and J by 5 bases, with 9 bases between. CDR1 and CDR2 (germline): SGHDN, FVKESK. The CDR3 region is CASSPSEDQPQHF. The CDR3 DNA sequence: TGTGCCAGCAGCCCCTCCGAGGATCAGCCCCAGCATTTT.

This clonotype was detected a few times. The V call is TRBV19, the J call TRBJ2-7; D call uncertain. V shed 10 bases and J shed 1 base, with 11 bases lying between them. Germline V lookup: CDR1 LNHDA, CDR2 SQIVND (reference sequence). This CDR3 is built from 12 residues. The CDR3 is CATAPRSYEQYF. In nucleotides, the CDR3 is TGTGCCACTGCCCCGCGATCCTACGAGCAGTACTTC.

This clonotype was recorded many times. The CDR3, as DNA: TGTGCCACGCAGGGGGCATATGGCTACACCTTC. As protein: CATQGAYGYTF. This chain links TRBV10-3 with TRBJ1-2; 8 positions match TRBD1. The CDR3 runs 11 residues. V lost 10 bases, J lost 5 bases, and 3 bases stayed unmatched. Germline-derived CDR1 and CDR2 are ENHRY and SYGVKD.

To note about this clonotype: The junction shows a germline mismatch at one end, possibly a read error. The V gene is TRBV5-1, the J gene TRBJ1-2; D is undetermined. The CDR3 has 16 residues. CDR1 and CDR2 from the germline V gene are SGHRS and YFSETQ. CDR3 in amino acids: CASSLGGVGGSYDYTF. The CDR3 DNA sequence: TGCGCCAGCAGCTTGGGAGGTGTGGGCGGCTCCTATGACTACACCTTC.

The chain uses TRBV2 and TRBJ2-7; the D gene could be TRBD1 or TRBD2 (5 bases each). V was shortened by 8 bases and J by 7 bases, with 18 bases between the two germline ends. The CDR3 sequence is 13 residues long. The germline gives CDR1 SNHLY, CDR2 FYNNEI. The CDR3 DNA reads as TGTGCCAGCCTCACCGGACGGGACGGGGAGCAGTACTTC. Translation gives CASLTGRDGEQYF.

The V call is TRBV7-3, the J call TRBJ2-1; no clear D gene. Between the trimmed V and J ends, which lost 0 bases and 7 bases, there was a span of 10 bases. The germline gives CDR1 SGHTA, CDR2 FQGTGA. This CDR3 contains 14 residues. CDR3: CASSLTRQGNEQFF. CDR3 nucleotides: TGTGCCAGCAGCTTAACGAGACAAGGGAATGAGCAGTTCTTC.

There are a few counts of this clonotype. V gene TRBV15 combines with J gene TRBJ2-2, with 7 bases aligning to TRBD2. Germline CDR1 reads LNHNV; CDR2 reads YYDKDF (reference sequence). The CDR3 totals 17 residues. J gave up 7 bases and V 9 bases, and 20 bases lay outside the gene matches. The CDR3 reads CATGPGGAGVSGGELFF. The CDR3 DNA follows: TGTGCCACTGGGCCTGGAGGGGCGGGGGTTTCGGGCGGGGAGCTGTTTTTT.

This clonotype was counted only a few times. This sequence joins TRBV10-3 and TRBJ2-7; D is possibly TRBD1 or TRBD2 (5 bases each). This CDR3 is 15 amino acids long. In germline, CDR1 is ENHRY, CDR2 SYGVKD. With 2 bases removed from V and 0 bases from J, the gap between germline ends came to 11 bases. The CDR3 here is CAISEGTQSSYEQYF. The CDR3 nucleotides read TGTGCCATCAGTGAGGGGACCCAGAGCTCCTACGAGCAGTACTTC.

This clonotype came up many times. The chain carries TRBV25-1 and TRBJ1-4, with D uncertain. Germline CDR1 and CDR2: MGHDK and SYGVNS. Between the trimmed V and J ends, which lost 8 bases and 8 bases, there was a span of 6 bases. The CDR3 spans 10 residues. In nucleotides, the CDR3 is TGTGCCAGCCTAGGGGAAAAACTGTTTTTT. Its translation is CASLGEKLFF.

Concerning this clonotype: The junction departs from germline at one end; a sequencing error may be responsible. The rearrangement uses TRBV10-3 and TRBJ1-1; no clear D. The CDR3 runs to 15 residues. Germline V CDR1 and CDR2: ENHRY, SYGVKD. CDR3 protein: CASSEDERMNTEAFF. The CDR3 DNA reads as TGTGCCAGCAGTGAAGATGAGAGAATGAACACTGAAGCTTTCTTT.

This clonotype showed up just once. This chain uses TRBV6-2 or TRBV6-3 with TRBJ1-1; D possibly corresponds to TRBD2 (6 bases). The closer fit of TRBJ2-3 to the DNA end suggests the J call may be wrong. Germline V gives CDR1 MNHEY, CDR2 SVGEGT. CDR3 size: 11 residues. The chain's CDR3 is CAGGGDGTQYF. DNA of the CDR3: TGTGCCGGGGGAGGCGATGGTACGCAGTATTTT.

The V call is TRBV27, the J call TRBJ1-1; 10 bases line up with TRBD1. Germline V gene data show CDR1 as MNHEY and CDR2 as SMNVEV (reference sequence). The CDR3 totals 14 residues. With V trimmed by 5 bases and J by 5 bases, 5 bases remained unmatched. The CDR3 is CASSNRTGGTEAFF. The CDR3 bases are TGTGCCAGCAGTAACCGGACAGGGGGGACTGAAGCTTTCTTT.

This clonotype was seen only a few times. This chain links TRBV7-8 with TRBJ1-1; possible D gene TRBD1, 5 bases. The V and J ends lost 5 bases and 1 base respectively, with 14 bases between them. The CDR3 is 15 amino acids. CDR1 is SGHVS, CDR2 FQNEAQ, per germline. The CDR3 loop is CASSGGDSRNTEAFF. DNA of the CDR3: TGTGCCAGCAGCGGAGGGGACTCTAGGAACACTGAAGCTTTCTTT.

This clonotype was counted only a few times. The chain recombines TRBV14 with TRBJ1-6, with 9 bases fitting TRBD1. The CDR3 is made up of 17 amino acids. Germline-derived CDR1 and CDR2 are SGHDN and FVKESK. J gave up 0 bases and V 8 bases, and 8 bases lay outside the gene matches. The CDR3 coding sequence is TGTGCCAGCGACCATGAGGGACAGGGCTCCTATAATTCACCCCTCCACTTT. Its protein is CASDHEGQGSYNSPLHF.